This T cell receptor beta chain is drawn from a study of T-cell reconstitution after alpha-beta-depleted transplantation in children (dated by TCRdb to the mid-2010s). For the wider study: T-cell immune reconstitution after TCRalphabeta/CD19-depleted allogeneic hematopoietic cell transplantation in children was quantitatively tracked in the study by means of TCR repertoire profiling. The study at large found these results: Apparently early alphabetaT-cell count recovery about two months after transplant reportedly relied on only several hundred rapidly expanded clones derived from non-depleted graft cells. Over the following months the frequencies of hyperexpanded clones went down, and after one year T-cell counts and TCRbeta diversity were mostly credited to newly produced T cells. In some patients, the high TCRbeta diversity seen at day 60 was put down to recipient T cells and intrathymic progenitors that had survived conditioning.

This specimen's treatment or condition label, interpreted: allogeneic hematopoietic cell transplantation with graft depleted of TCRalphabeta T cells and CD19 B cells. TCRalphabeta/CD19-depleted allogeneic hematopoietic cell grafts were given to the transplant recipients, all of whom were children. Ends trimmed: V by 5 bases, J by 3 bases; bases unmatched to a gene: 16. As encoded in the germline V gene, CDR1 is SGHTA while CDR2 is FQGNSA. The CDR3 starts with the cysteine, ends with the phenylalanine, and has 17 residues. The kept DNA is CDR3 alone, 51 bases in frame from the first base. Libraries came from PCR. The sequencer was an Illumina HiSeq 2500. TCR libraries were prepared with molecular barcoding, using unique molecular identifiers to normalize TCRbeta repertoire quantification. The public reads were reprocessed in TCRdb via fastp at Q25 and MiXCR, keeping in-frame beta chains. Entries that share a CDR3 protein sequence are merged under the most common genes and DNA. This sample comprises about 260,000 distinct CDR3 sequences, roughly 8% of them detected only once. 6% to 7% of the sample lies in the top ten.

There are many counts of this clonotype. Its cognate antigen has yet to be identified. Base-call qualities are not available, and no considerably larger clone is one nucleotide away. Recombination linked TRBV7-2 to TRBJ2-7, with TRBD1 identical over 7 junction bases. Sequencing was performed on PBMCs, mostly from graft donor cells, taken 180 days after TCRalphabeta/CD19-depleted stem cell transplant. This clonotype originated in a male patient between 10 and 17 years old who had a stem cell transplant for acute lymphoblastic leukemia, so the T cells may come from the graft donor. The CDR3 corresponds to CASSPPGNIGTVYEQYF. The DNA sequence follows: TGTGCCAGCAGCCCCCCCGGTAACATTGGGACAGTCTACGAGCAGTACTTC.